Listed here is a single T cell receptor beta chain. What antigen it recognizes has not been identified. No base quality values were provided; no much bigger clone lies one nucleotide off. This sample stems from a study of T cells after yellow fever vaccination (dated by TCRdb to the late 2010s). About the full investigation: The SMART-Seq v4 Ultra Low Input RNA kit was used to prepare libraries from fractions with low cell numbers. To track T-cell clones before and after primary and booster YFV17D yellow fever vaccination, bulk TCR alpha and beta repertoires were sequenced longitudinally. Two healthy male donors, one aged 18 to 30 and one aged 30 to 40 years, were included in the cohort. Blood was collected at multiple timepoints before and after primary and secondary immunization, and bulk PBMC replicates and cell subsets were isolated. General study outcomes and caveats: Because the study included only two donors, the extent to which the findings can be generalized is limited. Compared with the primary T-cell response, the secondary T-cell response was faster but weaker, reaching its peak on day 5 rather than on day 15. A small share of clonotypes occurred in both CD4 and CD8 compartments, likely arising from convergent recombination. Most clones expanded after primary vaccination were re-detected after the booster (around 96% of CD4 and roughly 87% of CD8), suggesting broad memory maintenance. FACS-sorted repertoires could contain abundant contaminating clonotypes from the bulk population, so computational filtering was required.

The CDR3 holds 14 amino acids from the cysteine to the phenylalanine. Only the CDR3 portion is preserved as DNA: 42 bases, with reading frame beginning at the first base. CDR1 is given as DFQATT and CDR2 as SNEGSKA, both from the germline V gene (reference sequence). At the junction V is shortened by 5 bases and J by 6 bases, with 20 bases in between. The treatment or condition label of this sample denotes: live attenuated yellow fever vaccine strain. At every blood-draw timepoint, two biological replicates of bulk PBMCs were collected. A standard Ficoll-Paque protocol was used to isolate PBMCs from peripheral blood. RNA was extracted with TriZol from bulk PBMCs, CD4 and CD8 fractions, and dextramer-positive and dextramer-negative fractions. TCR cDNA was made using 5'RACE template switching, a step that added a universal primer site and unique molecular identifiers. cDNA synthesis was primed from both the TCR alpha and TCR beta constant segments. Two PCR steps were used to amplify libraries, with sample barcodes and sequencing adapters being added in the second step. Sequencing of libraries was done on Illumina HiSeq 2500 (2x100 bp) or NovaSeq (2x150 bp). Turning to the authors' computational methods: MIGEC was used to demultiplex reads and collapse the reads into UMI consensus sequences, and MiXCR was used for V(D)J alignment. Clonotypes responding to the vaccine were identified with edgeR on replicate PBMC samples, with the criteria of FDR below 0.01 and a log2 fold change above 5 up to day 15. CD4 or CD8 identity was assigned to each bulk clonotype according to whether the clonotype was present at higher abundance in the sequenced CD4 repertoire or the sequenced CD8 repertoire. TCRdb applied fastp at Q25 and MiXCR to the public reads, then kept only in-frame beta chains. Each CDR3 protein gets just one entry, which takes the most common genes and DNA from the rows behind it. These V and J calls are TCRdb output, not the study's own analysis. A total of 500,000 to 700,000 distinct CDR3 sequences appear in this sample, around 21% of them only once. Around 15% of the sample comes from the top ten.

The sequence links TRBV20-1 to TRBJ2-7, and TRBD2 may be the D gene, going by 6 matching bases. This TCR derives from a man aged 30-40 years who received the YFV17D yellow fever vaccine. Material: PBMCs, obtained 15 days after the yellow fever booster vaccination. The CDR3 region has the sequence CSALTRVLGGEQYF. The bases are TGCAGTGCTCTTACCCGAGTTTTGGGGGGCGAGCAGTACTTC.